Below, 30 T cell receptor beta chains from the same sample are listed, as sequenced in a study of shared clonotypes between healthy human individuals (dated by TCRdb to the early 2020s). The method was the immunoSEQ multiplex PCR assay. Imported from immuneACCESS, the table was reduced by TCRdb to in-frame sequences with V and J called. These copies leave out some clones; in studies compared against another copy, an unresolved V gene accounts for under half, and the cause of the remainder is not known. Counted in this sample were over 1.5 million clones; approximately 98% of them appeared once. The top ten clones comprise about 0.4% of the sample. Sequencing used naive CD4+ T cells sorted from blood. This specimen's cell subset or site label, interpreted: CD45RA+ positively selected. The receptors derive from a young man in good health.

The rearrangement links TRBV27 to TRBJ1-2; 9 positions agree with TRBD1. The CDR3 runs 13 residues. V dropped 8 bases and J dropped 4; count of bases not matched to a gene: 5. Germline V gene sequence: CDR1 MNHEY, CDR2 SMNVEV (reference sequence). CDR3 amino acids: CASGGQGFYGYTF. The CDR3, as DNA: TGTGCCAGCGGGGGACAGGGATTCTATGGCTACACCTTC.

The chain is built from TRBV30 and TRBJ1-1; D perhaps matches TRBD1 (5 bases). From germline, CDR1 is GTSNPN and CDR2 SVGIG (reference sequence). This CDR3 has 15 amino acids. Trimming took off 0 bases at V and 4 bases at J, with 15 bases between the two ends. This CDR3 reads CAWSVKGPGGTEAFF. As DNA, the CDR3 is TGTGCCTGGAGTGTAAAAGGGCCGGGGGGCACTGAAGCTTTCTTT. The variable domain in full, with the rest retrieved from reference TRBV30 and TRBJ1-1, is SQTIHQWPATLVQPVGSPLSLECTVEGTSNPNLYWYRQAAGRGLQLLFYSVGIGQISSEVPQNLSASRPQDRQFILSSKKLLLSDSGFYLCAWSVKGPGGTEAFFGQGTRLTVV.

The V call is TRBV25-1, the J call TRBJ2-3, with D unclear. V lost 3 bases, J lost 4 bases, and 14 bases lay in between. CDR1 is MGHDK, CDR2 SYGVNS, per germline. CDR3 length: 15 amino acids. DNA for the CDR3: TGTGCCAGCAGTGACACTCAGCAGGTAGCAGATACGCAGTATTTT. As protein: CASSDTQQVADTQYF. Using reference TRBV25-1 and TRBJ2-3 for the parts outside the CDR3, the full variable domain is EADIYQTPRYLVIGTGKKITLECSQTMGHDKMYWYQQDPGMELHLIHYSYGVNSTEKGDLSSESTVSRIRTEHFPLTLESARPSHTSQYLCASSDTQQVADTQYFGPGTRLTVL.

V usage is TRBV28 and J usage is TRBJ2-7; TRBD2 agrees at 8 bases. Germline trimming cut 7 bases from V and 2 bases from J; bases unmatched to any gene: 10. Germline V lookup: CDR1 MDHEN, CDR2 SYDVKM. The CDR3 consists of 15 residues. The CDR3 sequence is CASIPAAGAPYEQYF. CDR3 DNA: TGTGCCAGCATCCCCGCAGCGGGAGCCCCCTACGAGCAGTACTTC.

The chain has TRBV29-1 and TRBJ2-5, with 7 positions matching TRBD2. There are 13 residues in the CDR3. J lost 4 bases, V lost 4 bases, and 6 bases had no gene match. Per germline, CDR1 SQVTM and CDR2 ANQGSEA. CDR3 DNA sequence: TGCAGCGTTGTTGGGGAGGGTTCAGAGACCCAGTACTTC. Its translation is CSVVGEGSETQYF.

A single count supports this clone. Other DNA variants within this sample encode the same CDR3. V gene TRBV9 combines with J gene TRBJ1-2, with a weak D call TRBD1 (5 bases). The CDR3 totals 14 residues. Trimming took off 0 bases at V and 4 bases at J, with 10 bases between the two ends. Germline loops: CDR1 SGDLS, CDR2 YYNGEE. The CDR3 spells CASSVAPGGYGYTF. Here the CDR3 DNA reads TGTGCCAGCAGCGTAGCTCCCGGGGGCTATGGCTACACCTTC. The variable domain in full, with the rest retrieved from reference TRBV9 and TRBJ1-2, is DSGVTQTPKHLITATGQRVTLRCSPRSGDLSVYWYQQSLDQGLQFLIQYYNGEERAKGNILERFSAQQFPDLHSELNLSSLELGDSALYFCASSVAPGGYGYTFGSGTRLTVV.

This chain connects TRBV11-2 to TRBJ2-1; D perhaps matches TRBD2 (5 bases). Trimming removed 3 bases at V and 7 bases at J, with 13 bases between. Germline V gene lookup returns CDR1 SGHAT and CDR2 FQNNGV. The CDR3 consists of 14 residues. Here the CDR3 reads CASSFRTALNEQFF. The CDR3 region has the DNA TGTGCCAGCAGCTTTCGGACTGCATTAAATGAGCAGTTCTTC.

J is TRBJ1-2 and V is TRBV25-1; TRBD1 agrees at 9 bases. Unmatched junction bases numbered 6, after V lost 2 bases and J lost 5 bases. Germline loops: CDR1 MGHDK, CDR2 SYGVNS. The CDR3 covers 15 residues. Here the CDR3 reads CASSEARGQGYGYTF. In DNA form, the CDR3 reads TGTGCCAGCAGTGAAGCAAGGGGACAGGGTTATGGCTACACCTTC.

The rearrangement uses TRBV7-6 and TRBJ2-1; a weak D match, TRBD2 (5 bases). The CDR3 loop spans 14 amino acids. The germline V and J ends were trimmed by 5 bases and 5 bases, with 13 bases remaining between them. Germline CDR1 and CDR2: SGHVS and FNYEAQ. The CDR3 DNA sequence: TGTGCCAGCAGCCTTCGACGGGGTGACAATGAGCAGTTCTTC. The encoded protein is CASSLRRGDNEQFF.

This chain uses TRBV5-1 with TRBJ2-5, with 7 bases matching TRBD2. V shed 0 bases, J shed 5 bases, and the junction held 4 bases outside the gene matches. The V gene's germline CDR1 is SGHRS and CDR2 YFSETQ. There are 14 residues in the CDR3. This CDR3 is CASSLDWGGETQYF. For the CDR3, the DNA is TGCGCCAGCAGCTTGGATTGGGGAGGGGAGACCCAGTACTTC.

This chain links TRBV18 with TRBJ2-7, with a weak D call TRBD1 (6 bases). Deletions cut 3 bases from V and 9 bases from J, with 12 bases between. The CDR3 has 12 residues. CDR1 KGHSH and CDR2 LQKENI come from the germline V gene. CDR3 sequence: CASSPVGGGQYF. DNA for the CDR3: TGTGCCAGCTCACCGGTTGGGGGCGGGCAGTACTTC.

The rearrangement joins TRBV6-4 to TRBJ1-1; 7 positions match TRBD1. This CDR3 comprises 13 residues. The germline gives CDR1 MRHNA, CDR2 SNTAGT. With V trimmed by 8 bases and J by 5 bases, 8 bases remained unmatched. The CDR3 region is CASLRGLSTEAFF. CDR3 in DNA: TGTGCCAGCCTAAGGGGGCTGTCGACTGAAGCTTTCTTT.

The V and J genes are TRBV10-3 and TRBJ2-1; either TRBD1 or TRBD2 may fit D (5 bases each). There are 15 residues in the CDR3. Germline-derived CDR1 and CDR2 are ENHRY and SYGVKD. The V gene lost 3 bases and the J gene lost 4 bases, with 13 bases spanning the gap. The CDR3 sequence is CAISEGETPYNEQFF. Here the CDR3 DNA reads TGTGCCATCAGTGAAGGGGAGACACCTTACAATGAGCAGTTCTTC.

This chain joins TRBV27 and TRBJ2-3, with 16 positions matching TRBD2. Unmatched junction bases numbered 8, after V lost 4 bases and J lost 1 base. Germline lookup yields CDR1 MNHEY and CDR2 SMNVEV (reference sequence). The CDR3 sequence is 19 residues long. The CDR3 nucleotides are TGTGCCAGCAGTTCCCCGGGACTAGCGGGAGGGCCAGGCACAGATACGCAGTATTTT. It encodes CASSSPGLAGGPGTDTQYF.

The chain combines TRBV4-1 with TRBJ2-1; D remains ambiguous. Germline CDR1 MGHRA, CDR2 YSYEKL. Trimming cost V 1 base and J 7 bases, with 11 bases left between them. CDR3 length: 14 amino acids. CDR3 loop: CASSQAGRLNEQFF. In DNA form, the CDR3 reads TGCGCCAGCAGCCAAGCCGGAAGGCTTAATGAGCAGTTCTTC.

The CDR3 here is CASSETGASNQPQHF. The CDR3 coding sequence is TGTGCCAGCAGTGAGACAGGGGCTAGCAATCAGCCCCAGCATTTT. The chain joins TRBV6-1 to TRBJ1-5, with 8 bases fitting TRBD1. CDR1 MNHNS and CDR2 SASEGT come from the germline V gene. The length of the CDR3 is 15 residues. The J segment lost 0 bases and the V segment lost 3 bases, leaving 1 base of the junction unmatched.

The chain couples TRBV4-1 to TRBJ2-7; the D is unclear. This CDR3 region has 14 residues. V was trimmed by 4 bases and J by 0 bases, leaving 10 bases between them. The V gene's germline CDR1 is MGHRA and CDR2 YSYEKL. CDR3 amino acids: CASSRPGGSYEQYF. As DNA, the CDR3 is TGCGCCAGCAGCCGCCCGGGCGGCTCCTACGAGCAGTACTTC.

To note about this clone: The sample holds other DNA sequences that translate to the same CDR3. The chain uses TRBV19 and TRBJ2-2; no clear D gene. Trimming pared 8 bases from V and 3 bases from J, leaving 4 bases between. The CDR3 runs to 11 residues. The V gene's germline CDR1 is LNHDA and CDR2 SQIVND (reference sequence). The CDR3 DNA reads as TGTGCCAGTGCTGACACCGGGGAGCTGTTTTTT. Translated, it gives CASADTGELFF.

The chain carries TRBV2 and TRBJ2-3, with 8 bases identical to TRBD1. Germline V gene sequence: CDR1 SNHLY, CDR2 FYNNEI. V dropped 8 bases and J dropped 3; count of bases not matched to a gene: 7. The CDR3 length is 14 residues. For the CDR3, the DNA is TGTGCCAGCCGGACAGGGCCTACGACAGATACGCAGTATTTT. Residues: CASRTGPTTDTQYF.

The count of this clone is one. The genes are TRBV7-9 and TRBJ2-1; TRBD2 matches 12 bases. The trim removed 5 bases at V and 2 bases at J, leaving 4 bases unmatched. Looked up from germline, CDR1 is SEHNR and CDR2 is FQNEAQ (reference sequence). The CDR3 runs to 16 residues. The CDR3 DNA follows: TGTGCCAGCAGCGCCGGACTAGCGGGACCCTACAATGAGCAGTTCTTC. Its protein product is CASSAGLAGPYNEQFF.

This clone appeared a single time. This chain connects TRBV5-4 to TRBJ2-6; D possibly corresponds to TRBD2 (6 bases). This CDR3 region has 16 residues. Trimming cost V 8 bases and J 2 bases, with 17 bases left between them. Germline V lookup: CDR1 SGHNT, CDR2 YYREEE (reference sequence). In DNA, the CDR3 is TGTGCCAGTGGTCCTATGGGGGGAGCTGGGGCCAACGTCCTGACTTTC. Translation: CASGPMGGAGANVLTF.

V and J are TRBV14 and TRBJ2-7; TRBD1 matches at 8 bases. J was trimmed by 4 bases and V by 4 bases; bases with no gene match: 6. This CDR3 is built from 14 residues. Germline V gives CDR1 SGHDN, CDR2 FVKESK. This chain's CDR3 is CASSPWTGRYEQYF. The CDR3 nucleotides read TGTGCCAGCAGCCCCTGGACAGGGCGGTACGAGCAGTACTTC.

This rearrangement joins TRBV5-1 to TRBJ2-7; 7 positions agree with TRBD1. The CDR3 is 15 residues long. Germline CDR1 is SGHRS and CDR2 is YFSETQ. V shed 2 bases and J 2 bases; nucleotides not matched to a gene: 7. The CDR3 coding sequence is TGCGCCAGCAGCTTAACAGGGGCTCCCACCTACGAGCAGTACTTC. It codes for CASSLTGAPTYEQYF.

The V call is TRBV9, the J call TRBJ1-1; 9 bases are shared with TRBD1. Germline V lookup: CDR1 SGDLS, CDR2 YYNGEE. J was trimmed by 7 bases and V by 0 bases; bases with no gene match: 7. This CDR3 comprises 15 residues. The CDR3 DNA reads TGTGCCAGCAGCGTAGCCGGGGACAGGGTGGTTGAAGCTTTCTTT. This gives the protein CASSVAGDRVVEAFF.

The chain employs TRBV5-1 and TRBJ2-3; tentatively, D is TRBD2 (6 bases). With 6 bases removed from V and 2 bases from J, the gap between germline ends came to 19 bases. The CDR3 is 16 residues long. Germline-derived CDR1 and CDR2 are SGHRS and YFSETQ. CDR3 in DNA: TGCGCCAGCACTCTATCTCCGGGACTGTACACAGATACGCAGTATTTT. This codes for CASTLSPGLYTDTQYF.

V is TRBV5-1 and J is TRBJ2-7; D is perhaps TRBD1 or TRBD2 (5 bases each). The length of the CDR3 is 15 residues. The germline gives CDR1 SGHRS, CDR2 YFSETQ. The V end was cut by 1 base, the J end by 1 base, with 12 bases between. This CDR3 reads CASSLFGGISYEQYF. CDR3 nucleotides: TGCGCCAGCAGCTTGTTTGGGGGAATTTCCTACGAGCAGTACTTC.

This clone was seen a single time. The CDR3 spells CASSRRGEKLFF. CDR3 coding DNA: TGTGCCAGCAGCAGGAGGGGTGAAAAACTGTTTTTT. The chain combines TRBV7-8 with TRBJ1-4, with D perhaps matching TRBD1 (5 bases). The V and J ends lost 5 bases and 7 bases respectively, with 8 bases between them. Germline lookup yields CDR1 SGHVS and CDR2 FQNEAQ. The CDR3 length is 12 residues. The full variable domain, completed using reference TRBV7-8 and TRBJ1-4, is GAGVSQSPRYKVAKRGQDVALRCDPISGHVSLFWYQQALGQGPEFLTYFQNEAQLDKSGLPSDRFFAERPEGSVSTLKIQRTQQEDSAVYLCASSRRGEKLFFGSGTQLSVL.

The chain joins TRBV7-8 to TRBJ2-7, with 8 bases that match TRBD2. Looked up from germline, CDR1 is SGHVS and CDR2 is FQNEAQ. CDR3 size: 15 residues. V was clipped by 1 base and J by 4 bases; unmatched bases: 6. CDR3 DNA sequence: TGTGCCAGCAGCTTAGATCCAGCGGGAGCTTACGAGCAGTACTTC. Encoded protein: CASSLDPAGAYEQYF.

V is TRBV7-9 and J is TRBJ2-1; 7 bases are a match to TRBD1. Germline V gives CDR1 SEHNR, CDR2 FQNEAQ (reference sequence). V gave up 1 base and J gave up 2 bases; unmatched junction bases: 5. CDR3 length: 16 residues. CDR3 nucleotides: TGTGCCAGCAGCTTAGGGGCAGGGGGTCCCTACAATGAGCAGTTCTTC. Translated: CASSLGAGGPYNEQFF.

This sequence joins TRBV9 and TRBJ2-1; D uncertain. The V and J ends lost 0 bases and 2 bases respectively, with 9 bases between them. Germline V gene sequence: CDR1 SGDLS, CDR2 YYNGEE. The CDR3 has 15 amino acids. CDR3 coding DNA: TGTGCCAGCAGCGTAGCTTCTGTGGCCTACAATGAGCAGTTCTTC. Translating it yields CASSVASVAYNEQFF. The full variable domain, with the rest looked up from reference TRBV9 and TRBJ2-1, is DSGVTQTPKHLITATGQRVTLRCSPRSGDLSVYWYQQSLDQGLQFLIQYYNGEERAKGNILERFSAQQFPDLHSELNLSSLELGDSALYFCASSVASVAYNEQFFGPGTRLTVL.